The clone carrying this TCR beta chain was observed many times. Antigen: not known. The CDR3 loop spans 16 amino acids. V lost 5 bases, J lost 3 bases, and 17 bases lay in between. Researchers amplified the TCR beta CDR3 regions from RNA transcripts. The HTBI primer set was used in a first-round RT-PCR of the TCR CDR3. TCRdb itself ran the multiplex PCR reads through MiXCR, one entry per CDR3 protein. The sample contains around 600,000 distinct CDR3 sequences, 13% to 15% of which appear only once. The data are from a study of T cells in Graves' hyperthyroidism and ophthalmopathy. Study information: Peripheral blood was drawn at first diagnosis, prior to all treatment.

Out of 8.5 to 10 ml of fresh peripheral blood came the PBMCs. Findings and limits, study-wide: The model foresaw ophthalmopathy a median around seven months prior to onset.

The genes are TRBV12-3 or TRBV12-4 and TRBJ2-1; no firm D call. The source is a woman in her forties or fifties with Graves' ophthalmopathy. Sequencing used blood. CDR3: CASSPLEVEFYNEQFF. CDR3 coding DNA: TGTGCCAGCAGTCCTTTGGAAGTAGAATTCTACAATGAGCAGTTCTTC.